The T cell receptor (beta chain) described here comes from a study of cytomegalovirus exposure and HLA in healthy donors. Study background: Roughly 180 million T cells yielded more than 90 million unique TCR beta sequences, as an earlier analysis found.

As concerns this clone: What it binds is not known. In the same sample, other DNA sequences code for this CDR3.

Looked up from germline, CDR1 is SGHAT and CDR2 is FQNNGV. The CDR3 extends over 15 amino acids. Deletions cut 0 bases from V and 1 base from J, with 9 bases between. Study results and limitations: About 87% or about 30% of the time was how often most TCR beta V segments were productive, according to an earlier analysis. Among TCR beta chains of equal frequency, HLA-associated ones were more clonally expanded in a later analysis. Researchers counted 150 to 200 TCR beta chains as cytomegalovirus-associated.

The PCR used 60 Vbeta and 13 Jbeta primers. Assay used: immunoSEQ multiplex PCR; TCRdb lists only in-frame clones, some missing. The sample gives around 220,000 clones, approximately 79% of which show up once; around 0.2% is in the top ten. The source material was PBMCs. The TCR sequence derives from a girl aged 2 to 9 in good health and CMV-seronegative. The J gene is TRBJ1-1, the V gene TRBV11-2; weak D call: TRBD1 (5 bases). This chain's CDR3 is CASSLEPGGNTEAFF. The DNA for the CDR3 is TGTGCCAGCAGCTTAGAGCCGGGGGGGAACACTGAAGCTTTCTTT. Complete variable domain (other parts from reference TRBV11-2 and TRBJ1-1): EAGVAQSPRYKIIEKRQSVAFWCNPISGHATLYWYQQILGQGPKLLIQFQNNGVVDDSQLPKDRFSAERLKGVDSTLKIQPAKLEDSAVYLCASSLEPGGNTEAFFGQGTRLTVV.